Below, 23 T cell receptor beta chains from the same sample are listed, as sequenced in a study of T cells in Graves' hyperthyroidism and ophthalmopathy. RNA transcripts provided the source from which TCR beta CDR3 regions were amplified. First-round RT-PCR of the TCR CDR3 relied on the HTBI primer set. TCRdb itself ran the multiplex PCR reads through MiXCR, one entry per CDR3 protein. The sample records more than 550,000 distinct CDR3 sequences, just under 45% being singletons. The sequenced material came from peripheral blood or thyroid tissue (not recorded which). All receptors derive from an adult man with Graves' disease, either hyperthyroidism or ophthalmopathy (not recorded which).

The rearrangement joins TRBV2 to TRBJ1-2; possible D gene TRBD1, 5 bases. The CDR3 is 14 residues long. V lost 3 bases to trimming and J lost 8 bases, with 16 bases between them. Germline V CDR1 and CDR2: SNHLY, FYNNEI. The CDR3 DNA reads TGTGCCAGCAGTGACGGGACGGAGGGAAGGGGCTACACCTTC. Amino acid sequence: CASSDGTEGRGYTF. The variable domain in full, with the rest retrieved from reference TRBV2 and TRBJ1-2, is EPEVTQTPSHQVTQMGQEVILRCVPISNHLYFYWYRQILGQKVEFLVSFYNNEISEKSEIFDDQFSVERPDGSNFTLKIRSTKLEDSAMYFCASSDGTEGRGYTFGSGTRLTVV.

This clonotype was seen a handful of times. This chain connects TRBV29-1 to TRBJ1-2, with D perhaps TRBD1 (6 bases). V was pared by 7 bases and J by 5 bases, with 23 bases between. The CDR3 is 15 residues long. Germline V gene sequence: CDR1 SQVTM, CDR2 ANQGSEA. For the CDR3, the DNA is TGCAGCGGGAATACAGGACAGCTCTTGGAGTATGGCTACACCTTC. Amino acids: CSGNTGQLLEYGYTF. Together with reference TRBV29-1 and TRBJ1-2, the CDR3 gives the full variable domain: SAVISQKPSRDICQRGTSLTIQCQVDSQVTMMFWYRQQPGQSLTLIATANQGSEATYESGFVIDKFPISRPNLTFSTLTVSNMSPEDSSIYLCSGNTGQLLEYGYTFGSGTRLTVV.

This rearrangement joins TRBV3-1 to TRBJ2-7; TRBD1 matches 10 bases. The CDR3 covers 15 residues. Trimming took 5 bases from V and 2 from J; bases not matched to a gene: 6. Germline V lookup: CDR1 LGHDT, CDR2 YNNKEL (reference sequence). The CDR3 nucleotides read TGTGCCAGCAGCGAAGGGACAGGGGTGACCTACGAGCAGTACTTC. Translation gives CASSEGTGVTYEQYF.

V usage is TRBV24-1 and J usage is TRBJ1-5; D is undetermined. Trimming removed 4 bases from V and 3 bases from J, with 12 bases in between. Germline V lookup: CDR1 KGHDR, CDR2 SFDVKD. The CDR3 totals 15 residues. CDR3 residues: CATSEGRGYNQPQHF. The DNA for the CDR3 is TGTGCCACCAGTGAGGGTAGAGGCTACAATCAGCCCCAGCATTTT.

The J gene is TRBJ2-5, the V gene TRBV11-3; 7 bases align to TRBD2. Germline loops: CDR1 SGHNT, CDR2 YENEEA. This CDR3 has 13 amino acids. The V and J ends lost 5 bases and 5 bases, in that order; junction bases with no gene match: 5. CDR3 in DNA: TGTGCCAGCAGCGGGAGGGCCTACGAGACCCAGTACTTC. Translation gives CASSGRAYETQYF. The entire variable domain, with the rest obtained from reference TRBV11-3 and TRBJ2-5, is as follows: EAGVVQSPRYKIIEKKQPVAFWCNPISGHNTLYWYLQNLGQGPELLIRYENEEAVDDSQLPKDRFSAERLKGVDSTLKIQPAELGDSAVYLCASSGRAYETQYFGPGTRLLVL.

The chain joins TRBV7-2 to TRBJ2-5; D tentatively reads TRBD1 or TRBD2 (5 bases each). CDR1 and CDR2 (germline): SGHTA, FQGNSA. The CDR3 is 14 amino acids. V was trimmed by 5 bases and J by 1 base, leaving 11 bases between them. CDR3 sequence: CASSDPGLQETQYF. Written as DNA, the CDR3 is TGTGCCAGCAGCGACCCGGGGCTCCAAGAGACCCAGTACTTC.

This clonotype was recorded a few times. The chain couples TRBV9 to TRBJ1-2; D not resolved. Germline CDR1 reads SGDLS; CDR2 reads YYNGEE. This CDR3 contains 14 residues. V was cut by 3 bases and J by 3 bases, with 12 bases left in between. This CDR3 reads CASSATPGDYGYTF. CDR3 bases: TGTGCCAGCAGCGCAACCCCCGGGGACTATGGCTACACCTTC.

Of note for this clonotype: The limits of the CDR3 on the DNA are not certain, so only TCRdb's listed CDR3 is given. The chain employs TRBV12-3 or TRBV12-4 and TRBJ1-2; TRBD1 is taken as the D call from the table, unchecked against the DNA. From its first to its last residue, the CDR3 has 13 amino acids. The chain's CDR3 is CTSSIRQNYGCTF.

V usage is TRBV19 and J usage is TRBJ1-5; D may be TRBD1 (6 bases). From germline, CDR1 is LNHDA and CDR2 SQIVND (reference sequence). The CDR3 length is 13 residues. With 6 bases removed from V and 14 bases from J, the gap between germline ends came to 20 bases. This chain's CDR3 is CASSLQGSAVEHF. The DNA of the CDR3 is TGTGCCAGTAGCCTACAGGGATCGGCGGTCGAGCATTTT.

This clonotype was counted between two and nine times. The J gene is TRBJ1-1, the V gene TRBV13, with 10 bases matching TRBD1. Germline trimming cut 5 bases from V and 1 base from J; bases unmatched to any gene: 10. Per germline, CDR1 PRHDT and CDR2 FYEKMQ (reference sequence). The CDR3 is 17 amino acids. CDR3 protein: CASSALPGQGSNTEAFF. The CDR3 DNA sequence: TGTGCCAGCAGCGCCTTACCGGGACAGGGGTCGAACACTGAAGCTTTCTTT.

V usage is TRBV24-1 and J usage is TRBJ1-2; no reliable D call. The CDR3 extends over 17 amino acids. Germline V gene sequence: CDR1 KGHDR, CDR2 SFDVKD. V was shortened by 0 bases and J by 3 bases, with 16 bases between the two germline ends. The CDR3 DNA is TGTGCCACCAGTGATTTGCATCCGGGGAACGGCGACTATGGCTACACCTTC. Translation: CATSDLHPGNGDYGYTF.

At least ten counts were recorded for this clonotype. The V and J genes are TRBV29-1 and TRBJ1-4, with 7 bases fitting TRBD1. Germline V CDR1 and CDR2: SQVTM, ANQGSEA. The CDR3 runs 15 residues. The V gene end was trimmed by 1 base and the J gene end by 3 bases; junction bases not matched to a gene: 5. The CDR3 nucleotides are TGCAGCGTTGAAGTAACCGGGACAGCTAATGAAAAACTGTTTTTT. Its translation is CSVEVTGTANEKLFF. Drawing the rest from reference TRBV29-1 and TRBJ1-4, the complete variable domain is SAVISQKPSRDICQRGTSLTIQCQVDSQVTMMFWYRQQPGQSLTLIATANQGSEATYESGFVIDKFPISRPNLTFSTLTVSNMSPEDSSIYLCSVEVTGTANEKLFFGSGTQLSVL.

This clonotype turned up a few times. The genes are TRBV5-8 and TRBJ1-2; weak D call: TRBD1 (6 bases). The CDR3 contains 13 residues. CDR1 is SGHTS and CDR2 is YDEGEE in the germline V gene. Trimming pared 1 base from V and 7 bases from J, leaving 11 bases between. CDR3 sequence reads: CASSLNRVGGYTF. CDR3 sequence (DNA): TGTGCCAGCAGCTTGAACAGGGTCGGTGGCTACACCTTC.

This clonotype was detected ten times or more. The chain recombines TRBV10-3 with TRBJ2-7, with D perhaps TRBD1 or TRBD2 (5 bases each). Looked up from germline, CDR1 is ENHRY and CDR2 is SYGVKD. This CDR3 is 12 amino acids long. V was trimmed by 3 bases and J by 5 bases, leaving 8 bases between them. In DNA, the CDR3 is TGTGCCATCAGTGAATTGGGGGACGAGCAGTACTTC. It encodes CAISELGDEQYF.

This sequence joins TRBV7-8 and TRBJ2-2, with TRBD1 matching over 9 bases. The CDR3 has 16 amino acids. Trimming cost V 1 base and J 4 bases; bases outside gene matches: 4. Per the germline V gene, CDR1 is SGHVS and CDR2 is FQNEAQ. The CDR3 nucleotides are TGTGCCAGCAGCTTAGGGACAGGGGTAGTCACCGGGGAGCTGTTTTTT. It codes for CASSLGTGVVTGELFF.

This clonotype was seen once. Compared with germline, one end of the junction differs, possibly owing to a read error. J is TRBJ2-1 and V is TRBV6-5; a possible D gene is TRBD2 (5 bases). This CDR3 comprises 15 residues. CDR1 and CDR2 from the germline V gene are MNHEY and SVGAGI. CDR3 nucleotide sequence: TGTGCCACCAGTGACTACCTGCTAGGTGTCAATGAGCAGTTCTTC. It codes for CATSDYLLGVNEQFF.

The chain joins TRBV20-1 to TRBJ2-5, with D unresolved. V lost 6 bases, J lost 6 bases, and 11 bases lay in between. The CDR3 extends over 11 amino acids. CDR1 and CDR2 (germline): DFQATT, SNEGSKA (reference sequence). DNA for the CDR3: TGCAGTGCCCCTGACGGCCAGACCCAGTACTTC. It codes for CSAPDGQTQYF.

This rearrangement joins TRBV6-5 to TRBJ1-1; D gene unclear. This CDR3 contains 13 residues. Trimming left V 8 bases short and J 1 base short, with 11 bases between. In germline, CDR1 is MNHEY, CDR2 SVGAGI. CDR3 bases: TGTGCCAGCCGCAAATGGGCGAACACTGAAGCTTTCTTT. Its translation: CASRKWANTEAFF.

The gene calls are TRBV3-1 and TRBJ1-5, with D hard to call. The CDR3 spans 14 residues. V was clipped by 1 base and J by 9 bases, with 13 bases between them. The germline CDR1 and CDR2 sequences are LGHDT and YNNKEL (reference sequence). In DNA, the CDR3 is TGTGCCAGCAGCCAAGGATTGGGGATCGCGCCCCAGCATTTT. As protein: CASSQGLGIAPQHF.

Remarks on this clonotype: At one end, the junction sequence differs from germline, possibly due to a read error. The rearrangement links TRBV7-3 to TRBJ2-7; D might be TRBD1 or TRBD2, each matching 5 bases. The length of the CDR3 is 15 residues. CDR1 and CDR2 from the germline V gene are SGHTA and FQGTGA. CDR3 residues: CASSRDGKRSYGQYF. For the CDR3, the DNA is TGTGCCAGCAGTCGGGACGGTAAACGGTCCTACGGGCAGTACTTC.

The chain combines TRBV2 with TRBJ1-1; possibly TRBD1 for D (6 bases). The CDR3 totals 15 residues. V shed 3 bases and J shed 4 bases, with 15 bases lying between them. Germline V gene lookup returns CDR1 SNHLY and CDR2 FYNNEI. CDR3 residues: CASSDPGGKTTEAFF. CDR3 sequence (DNA): TGTGCCAGCAGTGACCCCGGGGGCAAGACCACTGAAGCTTTCTTT.

This chain joins TRBV12-3 or TRBV12-4 and TRBJ1-5; possibly TRBD1 for D (6 bases). The V end lost 5 bases, the J end lost 2 bases, and 10 bases lay between the germline ends. This CDR3 has 14 amino acids. The CDR3 spells CASSLWTGNQPQHF. Here the CDR3 DNA reads TGTGCCAGCAGTCTCTGGACAGGCAATCAGCCCCAGCATTTT.

The chain employs TRBV9 and TRBJ2-5; D is unclear. The germline V gene encodes CDR1 SGDLS and CDR2 YYNGEE. The CDR3 spans 13 residues. Trimming removed 7 bases from V and 1 base from J, with 11 bases in between. The DNA of the CDR3 is TGTGCCAGCGCCGCCGCAAGCCAAGAGACCCAGTACTTC. As protein: CASAAASQETQYF.